Following are 27 T cell receptor beta chains from one sample sequenced in a study of early T cells in non-severe SARS-CoV-2 infection. Using its own MiXCR run on the 5' RACE reads, TCRdb lists one record per CDR3 protein. The sample holds some 66,000 distinct CDR3 sequences, roughly 10% seen once. The sequencing sample was made of whole blood. Receptor source: an adult who was a healthcare worker with PCR-confirmed SARS-CoV-2 infection or an uninfected control (not recorded which).

There are many counts of this clonotype. V gene TRBV10-2 combines with J gene TRBJ2-1; unclear D gene. The CDR3 is made up of 13 amino acids. With 2 bases removed from V and 4 bases from J, the gap between germline ends came to 6 bases. CDR1 is WSHSY, CDR2 SAAADI, per germline. The CDR3 loop reads CASSEAIYNEQFF. The CDR3 coding sequence is TGCGCCAGCAGTGAGGCTATTTACAATGAGCAGTTCTTC.

The rearrangement uses TRBV9 and TRBJ2-5, with D tentatively TRBD1 (6 bases). Trimming pared 4 bases from V and 2 bases from J, leaving 18 bases between. The CDR3 totals 16 residues. In germline, CDR1 is SGDLS, CDR2 YYNGEE. The CDR3 loop is CASSPPPTGIQETQYF. The CDR3 DNA sequence: TGTGCCAGCAGCCCGCCCCCTACAGGGATTCAAGAGACCCAGTACTTC.

This clonotype has ten or more counts. The genes are TRBV25-1 and TRBJ2-5; D might be TRBD1 or TRBD2, each matching 5 bases. Germline V lookup: CDR1 MGHDK, CDR2 SYGVNS. This CDR3 region has 14 residues. The V gene lost 1 base and the J gene lost 1 base, with 7 bases spanning the gap. The CDR3 here is CASSEWGSQETQYF. CDR3 bases: TGTGCCAGCAGTGAATGGGGGTCCCAAGAGACCCAGTACTTC.

The CDR3 DNA follows: TGTGCCAGCAGCCAGAGGAGACAGGGGACCGGGGAGCTGTTTTTT. Its translation is CASSQRRQGTGELFF. V is TRBV4-2 and J is TRBJ2-2; 8 bases fit TRBD1. Germline V gene sequence: CDR1 LGHNA, CDR2 YNFKEQ. The CDR3 is 15 residues long. With 3 bases clipped from V and 5 bases from J, the junction kept 5 bases outside the gene matches.

V gene TRBV19 combines with J gene TRBJ2-2; tentatively, D is TRBD2 (6 bases). The CDR3 has 15 amino acids. Germline V gene data show CDR1 as LNHDA and CDR2 as SQIVND (reference sequence). Trimming left V 5 bases short and J 3 bases short, with 13 bases between. The CDR3 loop is CASSQPGAHTGELFF. As DNA, the CDR3 is TGTGCCAGTAGTCAGCCGGGAGCACACACCGGGGAGCTGTTTTTT. Supplemented by reference TRBV19 and TRBJ2-2, the full variable domain reads DGGITQSPKYLFRKEGQNVTLSCEQNLNHDAMYWYRQDPGQGLRLIYYSQIVNDFQKGDIAEGYSVSREKKESFPLTVTSAQKNPTAFYLCASSQPGAHTGELFFGEGSRLTVL.

The table lists this clonotype with many counts. The genes are TRBV28 and TRBJ2-1, with D hard to call. Germline values: CDR1 MDHEN, CDR2 SYDVKM. Trimming took 9 bases from V and 0 from J, leaving 18 bases between them. This CDR3 has 16 residues. The CDR3 reads CASAELPQSSYNEQFF. The CDR3 DNA reads as TGTGCCAGTGCCGAACTTCCCCAGTCCTCCTACAATGAGCAGTTCTTC. The full variable domain, completed using reference TRBV28 and TRBJ2-1, is DVKVTQSSRYLVKRTGEKVFLECVQDMDHENMFWYRQDPGLGLRLIYFSYDVKMKEKGDIPEGYSVSREKKERFSLILESASTNQTSMYLCASAELPQSSYNEQFFGPGTRLTVL.

The gene calls are TRBV5-8 and TRBJ2-2, with D possibly being TRBD2 (6 bases). The V end was cut by 2 bases, the J end by 3 bases, with 17 bases between. The CDR3 runs 17 residues. Germline V CDR1 and CDR2: SGHTS, YDEGEE. Here the CDR3 reads CASSFPLSGLDTGELFF. As DNA, the CDR3 is TGTGCCAGCAGCTTCCCCCTCAGCGGGTTGGACACCGGGGAGCTGTTTTTT. Drawing the rest from reference TRBV5-8 and TRBJ2-2, the complete variable domain is EAGVTQSPTHLIKTRGQQATLRCSPISGHTSVYWYQQALGLGLQFLLWYDEGEERNRGNFPPRFSGRQFPNYSSELNVNALELEDSALYLCASSFPLSGLDTGELFFGEGSRLTVL.

As regards this clonotype: Germline is not matched at one junction end, which may reflect a read error. The V call is TRBV11-2, the J call TRBJ1-6; no firm D call. This CDR3 is 14 amino acids long. Per germline, CDR1 SGHAT and CDR2 FQNNGV. The chain's CDR3 is CASSLGHYNSPPHF. CDR3 DNA: TGTGCCAGCAGCTTAGGACACTATAATTCACCCCCCCACTTT.

Worth noting for this clonotype: The junction departs from the called germline gene at one end, perhaps through a read error. This rearrangement joins TRBV12-3 or TRBV12-4 to TRBJ2-2; perhaps TRBD1 as D (6 bases). CDR3 length: 14 residues. For the CDR3, the DNA is TGTGCCAGCAGTCTAGGACAGTCCACCGAGGAGCTGTTTTTT. Its protein product is CASSLGQSTEELFF.

For this clonotype: One junction end disagrees with the germline gene, perhaps due to a read error. This chain connects TRBV5-1 to TRBJ2-7; unclear D gene. Germline loops: CDR1 SGHRS, CDR2 YFSETQ. The CDR3 sequence is 13 residues long. The DNA for the CDR3 is TGCGCCAGCAGCTTTGTTGGGCACAACGAGCAGCACTTC. Its protein is CASSFVGHNEQHF.

The rearrangement joins TRBV11-3 to TRBJ2-3; D possibly matches TRBD1 or TRBD2 (6 bases each). The CDR3 loop spans 17 amino acids. Trimming took 1 base from V and 2 from J, leaving 16 bases between them. CDR1 is SGHNT and CDR2 is YENEEA in the germline V gene. CDR3 region: CASSLVGGGSNTDTQYF. The CDR3 DNA reads as TGTGCCAGCAGCTTAGTCGGGGGCGGATCCAACACAGATACGCAGTATTTT.

This clonotype was detected many times. The chain is built from TRBV30 and TRBJ2-4; D remains unclear. V lost 5 bases, J lost 0 bases, and 11 bases lay in between. This CDR3 is 14 amino acids long. Germline V gives CDR1 GTSNPN, CDR2 SVGIG (reference sequence). The CDR3 DNA is TGTGCCTGGGGACGAGGCGGAGCCAAAAACATTCAGTACTTC. It encodes CAWGRGGAKNIQYF.

Only a few counts were recorded for this clonotype. This chain links TRBV20-1 with TRBJ2-1; D uncertain. This CDR3 spans 14 amino acids. Trimming took off 6 bases at V and 5 bases at J, with 17 bases between the two ends. Germline V CDR1 and CDR2: DFQATT, SNEGSKA (reference sequence). The DNA of the CDR3 is TGCAGTGCCAGTCCCCTGTCAACCCACAATGAGCAGTTCTTC. Its protein is CSASPLSTHNEQFF.

A few counts support this clonotype. V and J are TRBV7-6 and TRBJ1-1; D is perhaps TRBD1 (5 bases). Germline-derived CDR1 and CDR2 are SGHVS and FNYEAQ. Trimming cost V 0 bases and J 7 bases, with 9 bases left between them. This CDR3 spans 13 amino acids. CDR3 loop: CASSLAGENEAFF. The CDR3 DNA follows: TGTGCCAGCAGCTTAGCAGGGGAGAATGAAGCTTTCTTT.

The chain carries TRBV7-9 and TRBJ1-4; D is perhaps TRBD1 (6 bases). The CDR3 is 13 amino acids. Trimming shortened V by 5 bases and J by 5 bases, and 9 bases separated the two germline ends. CDR1 and CDR2 from the germline V gene are SEHNR and FQNEAQ (reference sequence). The CDR3 here is CASSRTVNEKLFF. CDR3 DNA: TGTGCCAGCAGCCGGACAGTGAATGAAAAACTGTTTTTT.

This clonotype was seen a handful of times. The chain recombines TRBV30 with TRBJ1-4, with TRBD1 as a possible D gene (6 bases). The V gene's germline CDR1 is GTSNPN and CDR2 SVGIG (reference sequence). This CDR3 region has 14 residues. Between the trimmed V and J ends, which lost 1 base and 4 bases, there was a span of 10 bases. CDR3 bases: TGTGCCTGGAGTGCTGGCAGGGGTAATGAAAAACTGTTTTTT. Translation gives CAWSAGRGNEKLFF. The full variable domain, with the rest looked up from reference TRBV30 and TRBJ1-4, is SQTIHQWPATLVQPVGSPLSLECTVEGTSNPNLYWYRQAAGRGLQLLFYSVGIGQISSEVPQNLSASRPQDRQFILSSKKLLLSDSGFYLCAWSAGRGNEKLFFGSGTQLSVL.

This clonotype occurred a few times. The genes are TRBV5-4 and TRBJ2-3, with D perhaps TRBD2 (5 bases). The V and J ends lost 0 bases and 1 base respectively, with 18 bases between them. Germline V CDR1 and CDR2: SGHNT, YYREEE (reference sequence). The CDR3 is made up of 18 amino acids. As DNA, the CDR3 is TGTGCCAGCAGCTTGGGACTACCCAGACTCCTTGGCACAGATACGCAGTATTTT. This gives the protein CASSLGLPRLLGTDTQYF.

J is TRBJ1-2 and V is TRBV18, with D unresolved. In germline, CDR1 is KGHSH, CDR2 LQKENI. The CDR3 covers 15 residues. The ends were cut back, 2 bases at V and 4 bases at J, with 14 bases in the middle. CDR3 protein: CASSPSGGSTYGYTF. The CDR3 DNA follows: TGTGCCAGCTCACCATCGGGTGGCAGCACCTATGGCTACACCTTC.

The chain recombines TRBV10-3 with TRBJ2-7; 10 nucleotides match TRBD1. This CDR3 has 14 residues. Germline CDR1 ENHRY, CDR2 SYGVKD. V shed 8 bases and J 4 bases; nucleotides not matched to a gene: 8. The CDR3 sequence is CAIGDRGKEYEQYF. CDR3 bases: TGTGCCATCGGGGACAGGGGAAAGGAATACGAGCAGTACTTC.

This clonotype was counted at least ten times. The V gene is TRBV7-3, the J gene TRBJ2-3; 7 nucleotides match TRBD2. The CDR3 sequence is 15 residues long. V lost 1 base and J lost 4; bases outside the gene matches: 5. Germline loops: CDR1 SGHTA, CDR2 FQGTGA. CDR3 in amino acids: CASSLRAGVADTQYF. The CDR3, as DNA: TGTGCCAGCAGCTTAAGGGCGGGAGTAGCAGATACGCAGTATTTT.

This clonotype was observed at least ten times. The chain uses TRBV15 and TRBJ2-3; 12 bases are a match to TRBD2. Germline V lookup: CDR1 LNHNV, CDR2 YYDKDF (reference sequence). Unmatched junction bases numbered 4, after V lost 2 bases and J lost 4 bases. The CDR3 is 16 amino acids. The CDR3 DNA follows: TGTGCCACCAGCAGACTAGCGGGAGGGGGTTCAGATACGCAGTATTTT. This codes for CATSRLAGGGSDTQYF.

This clonotype has a count of ten or more. The chain couples TRBV29-1 to TRBJ1-2; 8 bases map to TRBD1. V trimming: 6 bases; J trimming: 2 bases; junction bases outside the gene matches: 5. CDR1 is SQVTM, CDR2 ANQGSEA, per germline. The CDR3 covers 13 residues. CDR3 residues: CSVDRGYNYGYTF. The CDR3 region has the DNA TGCAGCGTCGACAGGGGTTACAACTATGGCTACACCTTC. The whole variable domain, remainder taken from reference TRBV29-1 and TRBJ1-2, is SAVISQKPSRDICQRGTSLTIQCQVDSQVTMMFWYRQQPGQSLTLIATANQGSEATYESGFVIDKFPISRPNLTFSTLTVSNMSPEDSSIYLCSVDRGYNYGYTFGSGTRLTVV.

CDR3 bases: TGTGCCAGCAGTTTTCTTGGGACAGGGGCCACCGGGGAGCTGTTTTTT. Protein: CASSFLGTGATGELFF. The chain carries TRBV6-2 or TRBV6-3 and TRBJ2-2; TRBD1 matches at 10 bases. V lost 4 bases and J lost 4; bases outside the gene matches: 6. The CDR3 sequence is 16 residues long. Germline CDR1 reads MNHEY; CDR2 reads SVGEGT.

This clonotype has just a few counts. This chain links TRBV12-3 or TRBV12-4 with TRBJ1-5; D gene unclear. There are 12 residues in the CDR3. Trimming left V 10 bases short and J 5 bases short, with 12 bases between. In DNA, the CDR3 is TGTGCCACAGGTCTCGGGGATCAGCCCCAGCATTTT. It specifies CATGLGDQPQHF.

This chain joins TRBV6-4 and TRBJ2-1; a weak D match, TRBD2 (6 bases). This CDR3 is built from 14 residues. Germline CDR1 MRHNA, CDR2 SNTAGT. Between the trimmed V and J ends, which lost 0 bases and 6 bases, there was a span of 9 bases. The CDR3 coding sequence is TGTGCCAGCAGTGACTCGATTAGCGGCAATGAGCAGTTCTTC. Translation: CASSDSISGNEQFF.

This clonotype counts as medium-sized. The CDR3 sequence: CSARNRGGQETQYF. For the CDR3, the DNA is TGCAGTGCTAGGAACAGGGGGGGGCAAGAGACCCAGTACTTC. The rearrangement links TRBV20-1 to TRBJ2-5; perhaps TRBD1 as D (8 bases). The CDR3 totals 14 residues. V gave up 3 bases and J gave up 2 bases, with 13 bases separating them. The germline V gene encodes CDR1 DFQATT and CDR2 SNEGSKA (reference sequence).

This clonotype occurred a few times. This chain connects TRBV6-2 or TRBV6-3 to TRBJ2-3; D remains unclear. Trimming removed 2 bases from V and 2 bases from J, with 8 bases in between. The CDR3 sequence is 14 residues long. Germline-derived CDR1 and CDR2 are MNHEY and SVGEGT. CDR3 region: CASSYGVSTDTQYF. The CDR3 DNA is TGTGCCAGCAGTTACGGCGTCTCCACAGATACGCAGTATTTT.